This TCR beta chain was observed in a study of OX40 agonist ivuxolimab in advanced cancers. Study-wide points: Clonal expansion from baseline to week 6 occurred in both CD4+ and CD8+ T cells. The authors did not determine the antigen specificity of the expanded peripheral T cells.

CDR1 is MNHEY and CDR2 is SVGAGI in the germline V gene. The CDR3 sequence is 14 residues long. V dropped 5 bases and J dropped 6 bases, with 17 bases sitting between them. Of note for this clone: Its antigen remains unidentified.

Produced via immunoSEQ multiplex PCR; TCRdb's table is partial and in-frame only. In the table there are some 25,000 clones, 86% of which are singletons. The V and J genes are TRBV6-5 and TRBJ2-7; D may correspond to TRBD1 or TRBD2 (6 bases each). The sequencing here drew on CD4+ or CD8+ T cells sorted from blood, taken in a trial of the OX40 agonist ivuxolimab. The clonotype comes from an adult with an advanced solid tumor such as melanoma, head and neck, liver or kidney cancer. CDR3 in DNA: TGTGCCAGCAGTGAATTGAGGGGGGTCGGCGAGCAGTACTTC. Protein: CASSELRGVGEQYF.